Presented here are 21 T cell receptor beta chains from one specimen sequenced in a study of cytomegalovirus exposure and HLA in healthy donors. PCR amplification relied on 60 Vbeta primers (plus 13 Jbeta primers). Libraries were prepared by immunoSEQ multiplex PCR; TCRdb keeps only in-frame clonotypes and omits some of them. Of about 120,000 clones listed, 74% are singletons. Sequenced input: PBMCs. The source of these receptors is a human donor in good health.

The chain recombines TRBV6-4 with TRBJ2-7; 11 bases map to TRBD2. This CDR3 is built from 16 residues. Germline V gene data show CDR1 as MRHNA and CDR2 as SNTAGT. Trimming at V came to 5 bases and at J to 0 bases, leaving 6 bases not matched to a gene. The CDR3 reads CASSQVAGGVSYEQYF. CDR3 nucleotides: TGTGCCAGCAGTCAGGTAGCGGGGGGGGTCTCCTACGAGCAGTACTTC.

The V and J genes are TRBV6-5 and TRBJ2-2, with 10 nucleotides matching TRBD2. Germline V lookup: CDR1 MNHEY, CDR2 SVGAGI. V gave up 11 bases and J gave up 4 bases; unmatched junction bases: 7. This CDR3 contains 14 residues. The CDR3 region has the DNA TGTGCCTCAGCGGGGGGGCCTGGCACCGGGGAGCTGTTTTTT. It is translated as CASAGGPGTGELFF.

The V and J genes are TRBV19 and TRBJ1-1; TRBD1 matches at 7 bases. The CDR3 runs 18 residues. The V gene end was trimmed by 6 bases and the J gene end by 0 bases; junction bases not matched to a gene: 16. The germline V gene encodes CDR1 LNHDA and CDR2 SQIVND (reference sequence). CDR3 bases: TGTGCCAGTAGCAAGGCCGACAGGGTTTCCTGGCTGAACACTGAAGCTTTCTTT. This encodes CASSKADRVSWLNTEAFF.

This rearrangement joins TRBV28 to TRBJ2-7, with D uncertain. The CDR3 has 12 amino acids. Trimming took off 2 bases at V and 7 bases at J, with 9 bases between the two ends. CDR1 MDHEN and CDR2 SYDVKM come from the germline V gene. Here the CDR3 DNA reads TGTGCCAGCAGTTTAGTATCTCGGGAGCAGTACTTC. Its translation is CASSLVSREQYF.

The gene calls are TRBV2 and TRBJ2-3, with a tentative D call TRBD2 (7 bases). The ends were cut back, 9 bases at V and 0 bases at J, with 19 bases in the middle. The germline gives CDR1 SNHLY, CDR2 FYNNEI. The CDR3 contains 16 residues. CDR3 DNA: TGTGCCAGGGGGGCTCCGGGGGGACCTAGCACAGATACGCAGTATTTT. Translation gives CARGAPGGPSTDTQYF.

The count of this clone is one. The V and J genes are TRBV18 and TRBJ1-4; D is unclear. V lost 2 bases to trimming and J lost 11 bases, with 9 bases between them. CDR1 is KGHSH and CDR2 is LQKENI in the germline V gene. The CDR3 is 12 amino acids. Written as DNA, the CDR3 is TGTGCCAGCTCACCAGCGGTCGGGAAACTGTTTTTT. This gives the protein CASSPAVGKLFF.

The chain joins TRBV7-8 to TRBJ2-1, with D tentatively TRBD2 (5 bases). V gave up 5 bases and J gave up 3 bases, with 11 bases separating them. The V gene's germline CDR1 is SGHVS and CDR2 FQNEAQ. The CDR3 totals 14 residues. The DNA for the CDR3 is TGTGCCAGCAGCGCCAGACTAAACTACAATGAGCAGTTCTTC. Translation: CASSARLNYNEQFF. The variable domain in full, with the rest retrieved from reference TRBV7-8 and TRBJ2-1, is GAGVSQSPRYKVAKRGQDVALRCDPISGHVSLFWYQQALGQGPEFLTYFQNEAQLDKSGLPSDRFFAERPEGSVSTLKIQRTQQEDSAVYLCASSARLNYNEQFFGPGTRLTVL.

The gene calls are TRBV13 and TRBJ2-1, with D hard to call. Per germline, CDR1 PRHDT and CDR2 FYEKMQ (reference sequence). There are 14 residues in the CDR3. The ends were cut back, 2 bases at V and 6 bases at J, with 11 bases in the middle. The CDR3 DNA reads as TGTGCCAGCAGCTTACGGCTAGTTCGCAATGAGCAGTTCTTC. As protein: CASSLRLVRNEQFF.

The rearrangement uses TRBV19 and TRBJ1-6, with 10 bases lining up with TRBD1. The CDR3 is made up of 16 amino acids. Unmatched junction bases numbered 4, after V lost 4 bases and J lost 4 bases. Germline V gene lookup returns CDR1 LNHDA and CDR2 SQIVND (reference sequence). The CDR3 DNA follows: TGTGCCAGTAGTACGATGGGACAGGGGTATAATTCACCCCTCCACTTT. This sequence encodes CASSTMGQGYNSPLHF.

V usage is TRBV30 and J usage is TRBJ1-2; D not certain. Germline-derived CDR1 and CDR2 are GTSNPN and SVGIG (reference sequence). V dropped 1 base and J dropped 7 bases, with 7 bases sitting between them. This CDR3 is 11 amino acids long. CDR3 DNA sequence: TGTGCCTGGAGTGGGTGGGCTGGCTACACCTTC. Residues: CAWSGWAGYTF.

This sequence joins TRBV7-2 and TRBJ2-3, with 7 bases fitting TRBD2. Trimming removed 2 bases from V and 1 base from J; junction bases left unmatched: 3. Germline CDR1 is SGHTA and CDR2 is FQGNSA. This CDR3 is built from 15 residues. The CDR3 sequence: CASSLSAGGTDTQYF. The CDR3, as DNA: TGTGCCAGCAGCTTATCCGCGGGGGGCACAGATACGCAGTATTTT.

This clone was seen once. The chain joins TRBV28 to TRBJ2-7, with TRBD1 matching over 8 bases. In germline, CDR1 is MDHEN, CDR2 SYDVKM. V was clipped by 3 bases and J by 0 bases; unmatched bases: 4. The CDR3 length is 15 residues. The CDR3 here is CASSFSGTGSYEQYF. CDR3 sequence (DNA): TGTGCCAGCAGTTTTTCGGGGACAGGCTCCTACGAGCAGTACTTC.

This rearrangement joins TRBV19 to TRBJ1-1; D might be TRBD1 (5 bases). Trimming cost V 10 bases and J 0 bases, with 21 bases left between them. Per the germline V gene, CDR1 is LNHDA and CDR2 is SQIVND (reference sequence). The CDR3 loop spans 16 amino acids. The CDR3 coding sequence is TGTGCCACCTCAGTCGCGGGGCGCAGGGTGAACACTGAAGCTTTCTTT. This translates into CATSVAGRRVNTEAFF.

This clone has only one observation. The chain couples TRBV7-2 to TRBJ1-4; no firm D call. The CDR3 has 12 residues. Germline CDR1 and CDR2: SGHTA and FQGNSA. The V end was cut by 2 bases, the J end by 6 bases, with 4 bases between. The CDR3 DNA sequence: TGTGCCAGCAGCTTATCTGATGAAAAACTGTTTTTT. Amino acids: CASSLSDEKLFF.

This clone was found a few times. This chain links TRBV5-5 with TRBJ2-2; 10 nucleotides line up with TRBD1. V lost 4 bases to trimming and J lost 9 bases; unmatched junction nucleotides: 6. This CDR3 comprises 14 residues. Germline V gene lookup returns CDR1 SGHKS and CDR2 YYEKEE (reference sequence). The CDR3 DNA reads TGTGCCAGCAGCCTGGGACAGGGGTACCGGGAGCTGTTTTTT. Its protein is CASSLGQGYRELFF.

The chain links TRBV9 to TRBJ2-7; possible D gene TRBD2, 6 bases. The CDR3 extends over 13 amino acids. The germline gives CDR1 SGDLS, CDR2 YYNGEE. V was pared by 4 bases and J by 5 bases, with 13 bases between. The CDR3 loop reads CASSFRTGDEQYF. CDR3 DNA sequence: TGTGCCAGCAGCTTTCGAACGGGAGACGAGCAGTACTTC.

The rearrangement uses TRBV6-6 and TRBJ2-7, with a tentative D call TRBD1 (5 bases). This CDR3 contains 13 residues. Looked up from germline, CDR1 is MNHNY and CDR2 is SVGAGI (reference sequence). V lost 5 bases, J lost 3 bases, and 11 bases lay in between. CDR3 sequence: CASSQGHNYEQYF. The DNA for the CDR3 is TGTGCCAGCAGTCAAGGACACAACTACGAGCAGTACTTC.

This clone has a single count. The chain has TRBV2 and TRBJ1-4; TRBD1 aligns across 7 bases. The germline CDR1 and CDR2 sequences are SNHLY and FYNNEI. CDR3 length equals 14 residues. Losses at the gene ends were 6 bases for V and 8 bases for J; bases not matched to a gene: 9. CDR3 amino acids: CASRGQSTIEKLFF. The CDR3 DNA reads TGTGCCAGCAGGGGACAGTCTACGATCGAAAAACTGTTTTTT.

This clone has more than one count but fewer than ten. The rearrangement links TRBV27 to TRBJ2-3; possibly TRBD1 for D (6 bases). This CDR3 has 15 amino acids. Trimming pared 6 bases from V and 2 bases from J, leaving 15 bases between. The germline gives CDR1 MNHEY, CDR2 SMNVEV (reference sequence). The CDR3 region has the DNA TGTGCCAGCAGCCGTACTGACAGGTACACAGATACGCAGTATTTT. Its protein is CASSRTDRYTDTQYF.

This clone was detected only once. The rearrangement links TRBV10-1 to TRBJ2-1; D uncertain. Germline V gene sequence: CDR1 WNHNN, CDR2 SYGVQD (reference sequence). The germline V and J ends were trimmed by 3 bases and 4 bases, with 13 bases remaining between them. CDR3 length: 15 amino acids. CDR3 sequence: CASSDQSRRYNEQFF. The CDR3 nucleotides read TGCGCCAGCAGTGACCAGTCCAGGCGATACAATGAGCAGTTCTTC.

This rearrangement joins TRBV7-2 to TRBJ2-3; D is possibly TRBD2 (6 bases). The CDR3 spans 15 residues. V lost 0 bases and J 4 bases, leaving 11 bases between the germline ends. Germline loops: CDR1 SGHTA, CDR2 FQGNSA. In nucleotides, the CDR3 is TGTGCCAGCAGCTTAGCTCGGGGGATAGCAGATACGCAGTATTTT. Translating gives CASSLARGIADTQYF.